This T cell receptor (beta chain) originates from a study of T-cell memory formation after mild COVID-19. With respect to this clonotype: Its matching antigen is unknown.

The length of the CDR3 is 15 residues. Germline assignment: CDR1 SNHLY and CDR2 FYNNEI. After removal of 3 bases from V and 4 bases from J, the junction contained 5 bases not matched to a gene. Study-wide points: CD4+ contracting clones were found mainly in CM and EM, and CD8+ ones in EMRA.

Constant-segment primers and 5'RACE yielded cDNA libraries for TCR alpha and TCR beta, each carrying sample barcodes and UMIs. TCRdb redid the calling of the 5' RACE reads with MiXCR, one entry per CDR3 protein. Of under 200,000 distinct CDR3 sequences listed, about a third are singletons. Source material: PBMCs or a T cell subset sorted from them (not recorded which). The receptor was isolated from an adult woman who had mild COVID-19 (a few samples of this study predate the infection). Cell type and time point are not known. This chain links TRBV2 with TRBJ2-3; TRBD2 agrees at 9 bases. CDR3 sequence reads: CASSEGLAEADTQYF. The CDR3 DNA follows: TGTGCCAGCAGTGAGGGACTAGCCGAGGCAGATACGCAGTATTTT.